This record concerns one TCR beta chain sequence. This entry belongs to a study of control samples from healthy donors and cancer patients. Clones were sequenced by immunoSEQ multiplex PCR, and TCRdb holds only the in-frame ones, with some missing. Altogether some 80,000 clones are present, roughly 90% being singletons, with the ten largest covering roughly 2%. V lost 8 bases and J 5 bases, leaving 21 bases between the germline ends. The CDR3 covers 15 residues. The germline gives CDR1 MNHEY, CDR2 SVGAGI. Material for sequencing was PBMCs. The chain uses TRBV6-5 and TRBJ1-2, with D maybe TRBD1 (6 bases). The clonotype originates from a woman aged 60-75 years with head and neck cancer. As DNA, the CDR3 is TGTGCCAGCGCCGCGGGGGGCGATCCGTTTTATGGCTACACCTTC. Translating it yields CASAAGGDPFYGYTF.